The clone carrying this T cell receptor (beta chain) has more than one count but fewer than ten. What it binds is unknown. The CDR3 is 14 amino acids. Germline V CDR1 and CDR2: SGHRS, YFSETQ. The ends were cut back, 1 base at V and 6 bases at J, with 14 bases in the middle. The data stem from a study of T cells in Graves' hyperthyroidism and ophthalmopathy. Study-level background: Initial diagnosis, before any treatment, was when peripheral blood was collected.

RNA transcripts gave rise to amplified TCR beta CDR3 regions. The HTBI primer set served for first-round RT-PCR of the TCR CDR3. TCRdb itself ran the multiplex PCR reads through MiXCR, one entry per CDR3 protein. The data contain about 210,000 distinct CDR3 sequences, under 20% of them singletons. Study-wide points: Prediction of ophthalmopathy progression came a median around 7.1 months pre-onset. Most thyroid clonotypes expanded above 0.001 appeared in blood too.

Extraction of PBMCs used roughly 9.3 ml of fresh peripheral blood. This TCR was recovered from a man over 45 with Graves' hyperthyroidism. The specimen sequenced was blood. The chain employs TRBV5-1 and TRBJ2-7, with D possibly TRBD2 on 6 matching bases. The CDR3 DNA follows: TGCGCCAGCAGCTTGTTCGGAGGGTCCCGCGAGCAGTACTTC. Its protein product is CASSLFGGSREQYF.